This T cell receptor (beta chain) is drawn from a study of CD8+ T cells in alopecia areata. Study-wide background: Tofacitinib was taken orally by treated patients, and the dose was 5 to 10 mg twice daily. Study results and caveats: Treatment with tofacitinib significantly lowered scalp clonality and reduced expanded CD8+ clones among the top 100. Patients displayed less clarity in TCR sharing than mice, a finding possibly related to HLA.

Treatment indicated: oral pan-JAK inhibitor, 5-10 mg twice daily. Extracted from the samples, RNA was reverse transcribed into cDNA to serve as the sequencing template. TCRdb keeps only in-frame clones here, not all; method: immunoSEQ multiplex PCR. The data contain some 100,000 clones, approximately 63% of them seen just once; the ten biggest clones take up about 16%. Of note for this clone: Its antigen is currently unknown.

The CDR3 runs 18 residues. The trim removed 5 bases at V and 0 bases at J, leaving 5 bases unmatched. Germline V gene data show CDR1 as SGHTA and CDR2 as FQGTGA. The origin of this receptor is a human donor with alopecia areata. This sample comprised CD8+ T cells sorted from blood, obtained at roughly week 55, from a patient treated with tofacitinib. The chain has TRBV7-3 and TRBJ2-1; 15 bases line up with TRBD2. The CDR3 protein is CASSVGLAGGFSYNEQFF. CDR3 DNA sequence: TGTGCCAGCAGCGTGGGACTAGCGGGGGGTTTCTCCTACAATGAGCAGTTCTTC.